This entry lists 9 T cell receptor beta chains sequenced from one sample in a study of T cell repertoires in cytomegalovirus infection. MiXCR, run by TCRdb on the reads, gives a single entry per CDR3 protein. The data show 900,000 to 950,000 distinct CDR3 sequences, around 30% seen once. These TCRs are of unknown antigen specificity. Specimen: cultured CD8+ T cells from PBMCs, collected from culture after CMV antigen stimulation. These receptors came from a human donor in good health (CMV status not recorded). Some clones in this sample may be carry-over from other donors' samples.

The chain has TRBV29-1 and TRBJ1-6, with D possibly matching TRBD1 (5 bases). The CDR3 contains 18 residues. The germline V gene encodes CDR1 SQVTM and CDR2 ANQGSEA. V lost 4 bases, J lost 1 base, and 20 bases lay in between. DNA for the CDR3: TGCAGCGTTGGGTATGGGGGAACAAGAAAGTCCTATAATTCACCCCTCCACTTT. Its protein is CSVGYGGTRKSYNSPLHF.

Only a few counts were recorded for this clonotype. This chain connects TRBV14 to TRBJ2-7, with TRBD2 identical over 8 bases. Germline CDR1 reads SGHDN; CDR2 reads FVKESK. The CDR3 runs 15 residues. Germline trimming cut 4 bases from V and 3 bases from J; bases unmatched to any gene: 8. The CDR3 reads CASSLGGSGIYEQYV. In DNA form, the CDR3 reads TGTGCCAGCAGCCTCGGAGGTAGCGGGATCTACGAGCAGTACGTC.

The genes are TRBV7-6 and TRBJ2-2, with D maybe TRBD1 (6 bases). Trimming took 11 bases from V and 3 from J, leaving 19 bases between them. CDR1 and CDR2 (germline): SGHVS, FNYEAQ. The CDR3 length is 15 residues. CDR3 amino acids: CACDRDTSDTGELFF. In DNA, the CDR3 is TGTGCCTGCGACCGGGACACCTCAGACACCGGGGAGCTGTTTTTT.

Notes on this clonotype: Sequence at one end of the junction differs from germline and may be a read error. The rearrangement joins TRBV5-4 to TRBJ1-2; TRBD1 aligns across 8 bases. CDR1 is SGHNT, CDR2 YYREEE, per germline (reference sequence). CDR3 length: 15 residues. The CDR3 region is CASSLSTGVYYGYAF. The CDR3 DNA reads TGTGCCAGCAGCTTGTCGACAGGGGTTTACTATGGCTACGCCTTC.

The genes are TRBV25-1 and TRBJ2-1; 14 bases match TRBD2. CDR3 size: 16 residues. V shed 6 bases, J shed 4 bases, and the junction held 5 bases outside the gene matches. Germline V gene lookup returns CDR1 MGHDK and CDR2 SYGVNS. The CDR3 coding sequence is TGTGCCAGCAGGGGACTAGCGGGGGTGAATTACAATGAGCAGTTCTTC. Amino acids: CASRGLAGVNYNEQFF.

The V call is TRBV6-2 or TRBV6-3, the J call TRBJ2-7; 8 bases agree with TRBD2. CDR3 length equals 18 residues. Trimming removed 2 bases from V and 1 base from J; junction bases left unmatched: 13. The germline gives CDR1 MNHEY, CDR2 SVGEGT. CDR3 nucleotide sequence: TGTGCCAGCAGTTACGACCCCGGCGTGGCTAGCGGGTCCTACGAGCAGTACGTC. Translated, it gives CASSYDPGVASGSYEQYV.

Notes on this clonotype: Germline and junction disagree at one end, which may indicate a read error. The gene calls are TRBV7-3 and TRBJ2-3, with 10 bases lining up with TRBD2. The length of the CDR3 is 16 residues. Looked up from germline, CDR1 is SGHTA and CDR2 is FQGTGA. CDR3 sequence (DNA): TGTTCCAGCAGCCAAAGGACTAGCGGCCTCACAGATACGCAGTATTTT. It specifies CSSSQRTSGLTDTQYF.

A few counts support this clonotype. V gene TRBV7-9 combines with J gene TRBJ2-7, with D maybe TRBD2 (5 bases). The germline CDR1 and CDR2 sequences are SEHNR and FQNEAQ (reference sequence). This CDR3 comprises 13 residues. The V end lost 5 bases, the J end lost 6 bases, and 14 bases lay between the germline ends. The chain's CDR3 is CASSPSTGSEQYV. CDR3 DNA: TGTGCCAGCAGCCCGTCGACGGGGAGCGAGCAGTACGTC.

This clonotype has a handful of counts. The chain combines TRBV24-1 with TRBJ1-5; TRBD1 agrees at 8 bases. This CDR3 is built from 14 residues. V lost 10 bases to trimming and J lost 5 bases; unmatched junction nucleotides: 9. Per the germline V gene, CDR1 is KGHDR and CDR2 is SFDVKD. CDR3 nucleotides: TGTGCCACGGCGGACAGGGAGAGGGATCAGCCCCAGCATTTT. Residues: CATADRERDQPQHF.